This T cell receptor beta chain is drawn from a study of T cell repertoires in cytomegalovirus infection. Regarding the study as a whole: HLA-C-restricted TCR beta clonotypes specific for CMV led the ex vivo response.

TCRdb processed the reads anew with MiXCR; each CDR3 protein has one entry. The data show fewer than 300,000 distinct CDR3 sequences, 25% seen once. In its sample, this clonotype was seen many times. The antigen is unknown. The junction had 6 bases not matched to a gene; V was cut back by 5 bases and J by 6 bases. The CDR3 extends over 15 amino acids. The germline CDR1 and CDR2 sequences are SGHTA and FQGNSA. Input material: PBMCs. The TCR was taken from a human donor in good health (CMV status not recorded). Some clones in this sample may be carry-over from other donors' samples. The genes are TRBV7-2 and TRBJ1-5, with 11 bases identical to TRBD1. The CDR3 sequence is CASSLEDRGRQPQHF. The CDR3 nucleotides read TGTGCCAGCAGCCTTGAGGACAGGGGGCGTCAGCCCCAGCATTTT.